The 8 T cell receptor beta chains below come from one sample, sequenced in a study of T-cell reconstitution after alpha-beta-depleted transplantation in children. Unique molecular identifiers were used in preparing the TCRbeta library. Using its own MiXCR run on the PCR reads, TCRdb lists one record per CDR3 protein. The top ten hold 30% to 35% of the sample, which has about 110,000 distinct CDR3 sequences, under 13% seen once. Sequenced material: PBMCs, taken before TCRalphabeta/CD19-depleted stem cell transplant. All receptors come from a boy between 2 and 10 years old with acute lymphoblastic leukemia, due to receive a stem cell transplant.

This rearrangement joins TRBV5-1 to TRBJ1-1; D gene uncertain. V was pared by 0 bases and J by 1 base, with 7 bases between. CDR1 and CDR2 from the germline V gene are SGHRS and YFSETQ. The CDR3 covers 14 residues. The CDR3 loop is CASSLANQNTEAFF. DNA of the CDR3: TGCGCCAGCAGCTTGGCCAACCAGAACACTGAAGCTTTCTTT.

This clonotype was detected a few times. The rearrangement uses TRBV10-3 and TRBJ2-3, with TRBD2 identical over 11 bases. CDR1 is ENHRY and CDR2 is SYGVKD in the germline V gene. The trim removed 5 bases at V and 6 bases at J, leaving 4 bases unmatched. The CDR3 consists of 14 residues. The CDR3 sequence is CAISMTSGMDTQYF. The CDR3 DNA is TGTGCCATCAGTATGACTAGCGGGATGGATACGCAGTATTTT.

This clonotype was seen only a few times. V gene TRBV6-4 combines with J gene TRBJ2-3; TRBD2 aligns across 9 bases. The CDR3 contains 15 residues. V trimming: 2 bases; J trimming: 4 bases; junction bases outside the gene matches: 4. Per the germline V gene, CDR1 is MRHNA and CDR2 is SNTAGT. CDR3 loop: CASSDVAGDADTQYF. CDR3 DNA sequence: TGTGCCAGCAGTGACGTAGCGGGAGATGCAGATACGCAGTATTTT.

This clonotype was observed a single time. V gene TRBV5-1 combines with J gene TRBJ2-3; TRBD1 aligns across 7 bases. The germline gives CDR1 SGHRS, CDR2 YFSETQ. The CDR3 extends over 14 amino acids. Trimming at V came to 4 bases and at J to 2 bases, leaving 4 bases not matched to a gene. DNA of the CDR3: TGCGCCAGCAGCACCGGACAGGCCACAGATACGCAGTATTTT. Protein product: CASSTGQATDTQYF.

The chain employs TRBV5-1 and TRBJ1-4; D is undetermined. Trimming removed 0 bases at V and 8 bases at J, with 8 bases between. Germline V gene sequence: CDR1 SGHRS, CDR2 YFSETQ. This CDR3 region has 13 residues. The CDR3 DNA reads TGCGCCAGCAGCTTGGATCCGGGGGAAAAACTGTTTTTT. Protein sequence: CASSLDPGEKLFF.

This clonotype has a count of ten or more. V usage is TRBV12-3 or TRBV12-4 and J usage is TRBJ2-5; tentative D call: TRBD2 (6 bases). The CDR3 runs 14 residues. V was trimmed by 1 base and J by 4 bases, leaving 10 bases between them. The CDR3 loop reads CASSLGEVGETQYF. The CDR3 bases are TGTGCCAGCAGTTTAGGGGAGGTAGGAGAGACCCAGTACTTC.

The chain carries TRBV27 and TRBJ2-2; 8 bases are shared with TRBD1. CDR3 length: 15 amino acids. Germline loops: CDR1 MNHEY, CDR2 SMNVEV (reference sequence). After removal of 5 bases from V and 4 bases from J, the junction contained 6 bases not matched to a gene. This chain's CDR3 is CASSQQGTGTGELFF. CDR3 in DNA: TGTGCCAGCAGTCAACAGGGGACAGGCACCGGGGAGCTGTTTTTT.

This clonotype has more than one count but fewer than ten. The chain uses TRBV5-6 and TRBJ1-2; 11 bases are a match to TRBD1. V dropped 3 bases and J dropped 4; count of bases not matched to a gene: 2. The CDR3 runs to 14 residues. Germline assignment: CDR1 SGHDT and CDR2 YYEEEE. CDR3 in amino acids: CASSSGQGVYGYTF. In DNA form, the CDR3 reads TGTGCCAGCAGCTCGGGACAGGGGGTCTATGGCTACACCTTC. Complete variable domain (other parts from reference TRBV5-6 and TRBJ1-2): DAGVTQSPTHLIKTRGQQVTLRCSPKSGHDTVSWYQQALGQGPQFIFQYYEEEERQRGNFPDRFSGHQFPNYSSELNVNALLLGDSALYLCASSSGQGVYGYTFGSGTRLTVV.